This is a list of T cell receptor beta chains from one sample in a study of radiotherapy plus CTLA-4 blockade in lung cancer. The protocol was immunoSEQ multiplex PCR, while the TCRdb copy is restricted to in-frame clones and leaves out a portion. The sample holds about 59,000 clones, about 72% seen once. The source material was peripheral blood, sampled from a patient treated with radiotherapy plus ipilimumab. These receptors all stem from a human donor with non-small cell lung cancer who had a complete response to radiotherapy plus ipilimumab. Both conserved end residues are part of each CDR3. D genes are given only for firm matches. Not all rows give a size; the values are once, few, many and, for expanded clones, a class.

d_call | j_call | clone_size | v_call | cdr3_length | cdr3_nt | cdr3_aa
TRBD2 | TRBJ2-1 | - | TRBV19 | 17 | TGTGCCAGTAGTACAACCCGGGGGCTAGCGGGAGGGCTCCCCCTGCTCTTC | CASSTTRGLAGGLPLLF
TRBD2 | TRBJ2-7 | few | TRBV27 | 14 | TGTGCCAGCAGTTTGGGGGGGACCTCCTACGAGCAGTACTTC | CASSLGGTSYEQYF
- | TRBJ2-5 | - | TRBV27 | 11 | TGTGCCAGCAGTTCTCAAGAGACCCAGTACTTC | CASSSQETQYF
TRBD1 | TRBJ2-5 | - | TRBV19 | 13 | TGTGCCAGTAAAGGGGGCTTGGGTGAGACCCAGTACTTC | CASKGGLGETQYF
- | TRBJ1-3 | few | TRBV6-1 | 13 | TGTGCCAGCATCGCGGCGACTGGAAACACCATATATTTT | CASIAATGNTIYF
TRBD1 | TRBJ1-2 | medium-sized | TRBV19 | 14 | TGTGCCAGCCAAAGGGACAGAACTAACTATGGCTACACCTTC | CASQRDRTNYGYTF
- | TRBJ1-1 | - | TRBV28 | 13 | TGTGCCAGCAGTTTACCAGGGGACACTGAAGCTTTCTTT | CASSLPGDTEAFF
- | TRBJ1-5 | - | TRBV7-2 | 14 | TGTGCCAGCAGCTTAGGAGGGTTGAATCAGCCCCAGCATTTT | CASSLGGLNQPQHF
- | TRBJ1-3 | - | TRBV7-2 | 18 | TGTGCCAGCAGCTTACGGGACATAGTACTCCTCACTGGAAACACCATATATTTT | CASSLRDIVLLTGNTIYF
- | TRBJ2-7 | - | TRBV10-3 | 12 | TGTGCCCTCCGCGACGAGGCCTACGAGCAGTACTTC | CALRDEAYEQYF
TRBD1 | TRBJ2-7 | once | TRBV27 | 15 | TGTGCCAGCAGTTTATCTGGGACAGGGGCAGGCGAGCAGTACTTC | CASSLSGTGAGEQYF
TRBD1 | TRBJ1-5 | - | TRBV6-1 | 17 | TGTGCCAGCAGTGGGACAGGGGGTGCTCATAGCAATCAGCCCCAGCATTTT | CASSGTGGAHSNQPQHF
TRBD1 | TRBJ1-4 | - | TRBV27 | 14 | TGTGCCAGCAGTTTACAGGGGGCGAATGAAAAACTGTTTTTT | CASSLQGANEKLFF
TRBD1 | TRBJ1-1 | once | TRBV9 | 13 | TGTGCCAGCAGCGGACAGGGGGCGACTGAAGCTTTCTTT | CASSGQGATEAFF
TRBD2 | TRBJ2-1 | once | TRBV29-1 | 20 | TGCAGCGTTGAAGATTTGGCTAGCGGGGGAGGAGCGAGATCCTACAATGAGCAGTTCTTC | CSVEDLASGGGARSYNEQFF
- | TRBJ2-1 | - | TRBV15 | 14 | TGTGCCACCAGCAGAGCCTCTAGTCTCGATGAGCAGTTCTTC | CATSRASSLDEQFF
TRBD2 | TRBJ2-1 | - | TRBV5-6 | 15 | TGTGCCAGCAGCTGGAGGGGACTAGCTGGGAATGAGCAGTTCTTC | CASSWRGLAGNEQFF
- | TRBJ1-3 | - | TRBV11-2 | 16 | TGTGCCAGCAGCTTAGTCCCCAGGGTGTCTGGAAACACCATATATTTT | CASSLVPRVSGNTIYF
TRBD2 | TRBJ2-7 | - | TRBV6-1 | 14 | TGTGCCAGCAGTGAAAGCGGGAGGGGGAACGAGCAGTACTTC | CASSESGRGNEQYF
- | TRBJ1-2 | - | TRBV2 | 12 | TGTGCCAGCAGTGAGACCTCGGGTGGCTACACCTTC | CASSETSGGYTF
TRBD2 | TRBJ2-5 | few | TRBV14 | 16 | TGTGCCAGCAGCCAACCGGGACTAGCGGGATTAGAGACCCAGTACTTC | CASSQPGLAGLETQYF
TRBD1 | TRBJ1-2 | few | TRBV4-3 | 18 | TGCGCCAGCAGCCAAGATGGACAGGGGGGCGGGGTGAGCTATGGCTACACCTTC | CASSQDGQGGGVSYGYTF
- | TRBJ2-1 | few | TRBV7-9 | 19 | TGTGCCAGCAGCTTAGACCCCGGGGGACTGCGCCGGCGATACAATGAGCAGTTCTTC | CASSLDPGGLRRRYNEQFF
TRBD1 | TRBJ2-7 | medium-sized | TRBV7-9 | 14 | TGTGCCAGGGCGTGGTTCCGACAGGGATACGAGCAGTACTTC | CARAWFRQGYEQYF
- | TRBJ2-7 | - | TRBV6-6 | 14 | TGTGCCAGCAGTTCCGGACAACTTCTCTACGAGCAGTACTTC | CASSSGQLLYEQYF
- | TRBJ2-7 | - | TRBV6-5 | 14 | TGTGCCAGCAGTTACTCGAGGGAAGACTACGAGCAGTACTTC | CASSYSREDYEQYF
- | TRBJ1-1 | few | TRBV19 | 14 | TGTGCCAGTAGTAGAGGCGACAGACTCACTGAAGCTTTCTTT | CASSRGDRLTEAFF
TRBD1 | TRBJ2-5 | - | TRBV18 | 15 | TGTGCCAGCTCACCTGGGCAGGGGGTCCTTGAGGGGCAGTACTTC | CASSPGQGVLEGQYF
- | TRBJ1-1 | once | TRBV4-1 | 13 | TGTGCCAGCAGCCATCCAGGGATACCTGAAGCTTTCTTT | CASSHPGIPEAFF
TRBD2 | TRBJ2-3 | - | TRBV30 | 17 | TGTGCCTGGAAAGGCGGGGGGGCCTATAGGGGTACAGATACGCAGTATTTT | CAWKGGGAYRGTDTQYF
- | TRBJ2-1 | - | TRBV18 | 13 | TGTGCCAGCTCACGCAATCCAGGGATTGAGCAGTTCTTC | CASSRNPGIEQFF
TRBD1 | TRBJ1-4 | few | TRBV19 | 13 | TGTGCCACCCGGGACAGGGCGGATGAAAAACTGTTTTTT | CATRDRADEKLFF
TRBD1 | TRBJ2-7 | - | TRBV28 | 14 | TGTGCCAGCCAAAATGACAGGGTACCCTACGAGCAGTACTTC | CASQNDRVPYEQYF
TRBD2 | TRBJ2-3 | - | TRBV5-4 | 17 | TGTGCCAGCAGCTTGGTAGTTCTAGCGGGAGGGCTAGGTACGCAGTATTTT | CASSLVVLAGGLGTQYF
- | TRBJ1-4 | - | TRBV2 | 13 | TGTGCCAGCAGTGAAGCGCTTCAGACAGTAACGTTTTTT | CASSEALQTVTFF
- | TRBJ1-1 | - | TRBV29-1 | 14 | TGCAGCGTTGAAGATCCCCAGGCACGCACTGAAGCTTTCTTT | CSVEDPQARTEAFF
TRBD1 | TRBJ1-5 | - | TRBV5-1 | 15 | TGCGCCAGCAGCACAGGGGAGAGGAGCAATCAGCCCCAGCATTTT | CASSTGERSNQPQHF
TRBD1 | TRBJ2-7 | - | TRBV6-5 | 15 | TGTGCCAGCAGTTACTCCACAGGGGGTAACGACGAGCAGTACTTC | CASSYSTGGNDEQYF